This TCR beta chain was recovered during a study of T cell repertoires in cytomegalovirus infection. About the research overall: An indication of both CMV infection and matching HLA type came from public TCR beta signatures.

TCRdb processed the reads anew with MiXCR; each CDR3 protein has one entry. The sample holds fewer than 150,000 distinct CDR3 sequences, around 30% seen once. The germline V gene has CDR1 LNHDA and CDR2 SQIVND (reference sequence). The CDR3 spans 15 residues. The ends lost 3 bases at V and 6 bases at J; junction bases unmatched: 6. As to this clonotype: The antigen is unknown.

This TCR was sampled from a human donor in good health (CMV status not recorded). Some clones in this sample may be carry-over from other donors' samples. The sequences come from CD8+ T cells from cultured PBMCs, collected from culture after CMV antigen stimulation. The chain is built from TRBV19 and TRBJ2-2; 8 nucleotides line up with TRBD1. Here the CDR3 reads CASSIGQGAAGELFF. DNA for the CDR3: TGTGCCAGTAGTATCGGGCAGGGGGCGGCCGGGGAGCTGTTTTTT.